This note documents a single TCR beta chain sequence. This specimen comes from a study of control samples from healthy donors and cancer patients. The repertoire was sequenced with immunoSEQ multiplex PCR; TCRdb's copy has only in-frame clones and lacks some. The sample comprises 350,000 to 450,000 clones, more than 80% of which are singletons, and 5.5% to 8% rests with the top ten. CDR1 LNHDA and CDR2 SQIVND come from the germline V gene (reference sequence). This CDR3 has 16 residues. V shed 3 bases and J shed 7 bases, with 19 bases lying between them. Input material: PBMCs. This chain joins TRBV19 and TRBJ2-1, with a weak D call TRBD2 (7 bases). The receptor's source is a man in his forties with head and neck cancer. The CDR3 spells CASSITQGGVANEQFF. The CDR3 region has the DNA TGTGCCAGTAGTATCACGCAAGGGGGGGTTGCGAATGAGCAGTTCTTC.